These 26 T cell receptor beta chains came from one sample sequenced in a study of tumor and adjacent non-tumor tissue in lung cancer. The library came from three nested PCR rounds adapted from ARM-PCR protocols. A single record per CDR3 protein comes from TCRdb applying MiXCR to the multiplex PCR reads. The sample has 120,000 or so distinct CDR3 sequences, 84% seen once. The template was RNA from unsorted bulk tissue. Sequenced material: lung tumor tissue. The receptors stem from an older man with non-small cell lung cancer.

This sequence joins TRBV6-6 and TRBJ1-5, with TRBD1 identical over 9 bases. The CDR3 sequence is 13 residues long. CDR1 is MNHNY and CDR2 is SVGAGI in the germline V gene (reference sequence). This CDR3 is CESHGTGRQPQHF. The CDR3 coding sequence is TGTGAAAGCCACGGGACAGGGCGACAGCCCCAGCATTTT.

A remark on this clonotype: A read error may produce the germline difference seen at one junction end. The V and J genes are TRBV6-2 or TRBV6-3 and TRBJ2-1, with D tentatively TRBD2 (6 bases). Germline V CDR1 and CDR2: MNHEY, SVGEGT. The CDR3 is made up of 15 amino acids. CDR3 sequence reads: CASSPRLGNTNEEFF. The CDR3 region has the DNA TGTGCCAGCAGCCCGAGACTAGGCAATACCAATGAGGAGTTCTTC.

This clonotype is a singleton in its sample. The chain has TRBV11-2 and TRBJ2-1; perhaps TRBD2 as D (5 bases). Germline V gene data show CDR1 as SGHAT and CDR2 as FQNNGV. The CDR3 loop spans 18 amino acids. The CDR3 spells CAGSLHVQDWASYNEQFF. The DNA of the CDR3 is TGTGCGGGCAGCTTACATGTGCAGGACTGGGCCTCTTACAATGAGCAGTTCTTC.

This clonotype was observed at least ten times. The rearrangement uses TRBV28 and TRBJ2-7, with 7 positions matching TRBD1. The V gene's germline CDR1 is MDHEN and CDR2 SYDVKM. Unmatched junction bases numbered 15, after V lost 5 bases and J lost 5 bases. The CDR3 has 16 residues. The CDR3 sequence: CASSPRQGFARHEQYF. CDR3 sequence (DNA): TGTGCCAGCAGTCCCCGACAGGGTTTCGCCAGGCACGAGCAGTACTTC.

To note about this clonotype: A junction end diverges from the germline sequence, so it may reflect a read error. The V call is TRBV7-8, the J call TRBJ2-6; D is possibly TRBD1 (5 bases). From germline, CDR1 is SGHVS and CDR2 FQNEAQ. This CDR3 spans 16 amino acids. This CDR3 reads CVSSLGVQYGANVLTF. The CDR3 coding sequence is TGTGTCAGCAGCTTAGGGGTCCAGTATGGGGCCAACGTCCTGACTTTC. The full variable domain, with the rest looked up from reference TRBV7-8 and TRBJ2-6, is GAGVSQSPRYKVAKRGQDVALRCDPISGHVSLFWYQQALGQGPEFLTYFQNEAQLDKSGLPSDRFFAERPEGSVSTLKIQRTQQEDSAVYLCVSSLGVQYGANVLTFGAGSRLTVL.

As for this clonotype: As the CDR3 is not closed by the conserved phenylalanine or tryptophan, this likely results from a read error. Here the CDR3 reads CAISGLAGVVETQYL. CDR3 nucleotides: TGTGCCATCAGTGGGCTAGCGGGAGTGGTGGAGACCCAGTACCTC. The genes are TRBV12-3 or TRBV12-4 and TRBJ2-5, with 10 bases matching TRBD2. This CDR3 has 15 amino acids.

This clonotype came up many times. The genes are TRBV7-8 and TRBJ2-3; TRBD2 matches 14 bases. Germline V gene data show CDR1 as SGHVS and CDR2 as FQNEAQ. V was pared by 5 bases and J by 2 bases, with 15 bases of the junction left unmatched. This CDR3 region has 20 residues. The CDR3 DNA follows: TGTGCCAGCAGCCCAATACCCCCGGGACTAGCGGGGGCGGACACAGATACGCAGTATTTT. Protein sequence: CASSPIPPGLAGADTDTQYF.

The rearrangement links TRBV5-4 to TRBJ2-5; D unresolved. The CDR3 loop spans 14 amino acids. The germline V gene encodes CDR1 SGHNT and CDR2 YYREEE (reference sequence). The V gene lost 0 bases and the J gene lost 10 bases, with 16 bases spanning the gap. The CDR3 reads CASSLGSTVVIQYF. CDR3 nucleotide sequence: TGTGCCAGCAGCTTGGGTAGCACTGTTGTGATCCAGTACTTC.

Comments on this clonotype: The junction and the germline gene differ at one end; a read error may be behind it. This rearrangement joins TRBV29-1 to TRBJ2-5; 7 nucleotides line up with TRBD2. CDR1 and CDR2 (germline): SQVTM, ANQGSEA. CDR3 length equals 18 residues. The CDR3 nucleotides are TGCAGCATTGAATTCTATTGGATTAGCGGGTGGAAACAAGAGACCCAGTACTTC. Protein: CSIEFYWISGWKQETQYF.

On this clonotype: An end of the junction does not agree with germline; a read error may underlie this. V usage is TRBV20-1 and J usage is TRBJ1-1; D call uncertain. Germline-derived CDR1 and CDR2 are DFQATT and SNEGSKA (reference sequence). The CDR3 totals 11 residues. CDR3 amino acids: CSAPRSAEALF. For the CDR3, the DNA is TGCAGTGCTCCTCGGAGCGCTGAAGCTTTATTT.

In the case of this clonotype: At one end the junction does not follow the germline gene, possibly because of a read error. This chain uses TRBV4-1 with TRBJ2-5, with TRBD2 as a possible D gene (5 bases). Per germline, CDR1 MGHRA and CDR2 YSYEKL. The length of the CDR3 is 14 residues. The DNA of the CDR3 is TGCGCCGGCAGCCAACAATGGAGGCAAGAGATCCAGTACTTC. Protein product: CAGSQQWRQEIQYF.

Ten or more counts support this clonotype. The genes are TRBV5-6 and TRBJ2-2; no reliable D call. This CDR3 is built from 12 residues. Per germline, CDR1 SGHDT and CDR2 YYEEEE. The V gene lost 4 bases and the J gene lost 5 bases, with 6 bases spanning the gap. In nucleotides, the CDR3 is TGTGCCAGCAGCCCCCCGACCGGGGAGCTGTTTTTT. Translation: CASSPPTGELFF.

About this clonotype: Sequence at one end of the junction differs from germline and may be a read error. The chain carries TRBV20-1 and TRBJ1-6, with 9 bases matching TRBD1. CDR3 length equals 15 residues. Germline values: CDR1 DFQATT, CDR2 SNEGSKA (reference sequence). Written as DNA, the CDR3 is TGCAATGCTAAGACAGGGGGAATTTTTCTGTCACCCCTCTACTTT. Translating gives CNAKTGGIFLSPLYF.

To note about this clonotype: The junction does not match germline at one end; this may be a read error. The chain joins TRBV10-3 to TRBJ2-7; 7 bases are a match to TRBD1. This CDR3 comprises 13 residues. Germline assignment: CDR1 ENHRY and CDR2 SYGVKD. CDR3 in DNA: TGTGCTATCAGGGAGACAGGGTACTACGAGCAGTATTTC. Translation: CAIRETGYYEQYF.

For this clonotype: This may arise from a read error, as a much more abundant clone is one base away. This CDR3 fails to terminate in the conserved phenylalanine or tryptophan, so it likely reflects a read error. The V gene is TRBV7-9, the J gene TRBJ2-1; D possibly uses TRBD1 or TRBD2 (6 bases each). V was trimmed by 0 bases and J by 5 bases, leaving 8 bases between them. Germline V gene lookup returns CDR1 SEHNR and CDR2 FQNEAQ (reference sequence). This CDR3 comprises 14 residues. The CDR3 loop reads CASSLAGGHNEQFY. Here the CDR3 DNA reads TGTGCCAGCAGCTTAGCAGGGGGGCACAATGAGCAGTTCTAC.

The chain uses TRBV6-1 and TRBJ1-2, with 7 bases lining up with TRBD1. From germline, CDR1 is MNHNS and CDR2 SASEGT. The CDR3 is 14 residues long. The V gene end was trimmed by 6 bases and the J gene end by 0 bases; junction bases not matched to a gene: 4. The DNA of the CDR3 is TGTGCCAGCAGCCGACAGGGTGCTAACTATGGCTACACCTTC. This gives the protein CASSRQGANYGYTF.

To note about this clonotype: A read error is possible here, since a much larger clone lies one base away. The chain employs TRBV5-1 and TRBJ2-2; D unresolved. CDR1 is SGHRS and CDR2 is YFSETQ in the germline V gene. This CDR3 contains 14 residues. Trimming stripped 3 bases from V and 4 bases from J, with 10 bases between. The CDR3 nucleotides read TGCGCCAGCAGCTCGGTACATAGCACCGGGGAGCTGTTTTTT. Translation gives CASSSVHSTGELFF.

As to this clonotype: The CDR3 does not end in the conserved phenylalanine or tryptophan, so this is likely a read error. The DNA is left out, because the CDR3 cannot be placed on it with certainty; the CDR3 is given as TCRdb lists it. The chain combines TRBV6-5 with TRBJ1-2. The CDR3 comprises 14 residues, both ends counted. CDR1 and CDR2 from the germline V gene are MNHEY and SVGAGI. The CDR3 reads CASSYSPPAESHAS.

This clonotype was seen a few times. This may come from a read error, since a much larger clone is one base off. The rearrangement links TRBV5-8 to TRBJ1-1; TRBD1 matches 10 bases. Germline-derived CDR1 and CDR2 are SGHTS and YDEGEE. CDR3 length equals 14 residues. CDR3 amino acids: CVSSRQGANTEAFF. CDR3 bases: TGTGTCAGCAGCAGACAGGGGGCGAACACTGAAGCTTTCTTT.

In the case of this clonotype: The junction shows a germline mismatch at one end, possibly a read error. The chain employs TRBV4-1 and TRBJ1-2, with D unresolved. Looked up from germline, CDR1 is MGHRA and CDR2 is YSYEKL. This CDR3 spans 13 amino acids. DNA of the CDR3: TGCGCCAGCAGCCACGATGGCTCCTATGTCTACTCCTTC. This codes for CASSHDGSYVYSF.

A word on this clonotype: At one end, the junction sequence differs from germline, possibly due to a read error. The chain couples TRBV6-5 to TRBJ2-1, with 9 bases matching TRBD2. Looked up from germline, CDR1 is MNHEY and CDR2 is SVGAGI. CDR3 size: 15 residues. In DNA, the CDR3 is TGTGCCAGCAGTTACATAGCGGGAGTGAGCAATGAGCAGTTCTTT. Amino acids: CASSYIAGVSNEQFF.

As regards this clonotype: The junction departs from germline at one end; a sequencing error may be responsible. The chain is built from TRBV30 and TRBJ1-2; 7 bases map to TRBD1. The length of the CDR3 is 15 residues. Germline lookup yields CDR1 GTSNPN and CDR2 SVGIG (reference sequence). CDR3 in amino acids: CAWSGVDRENYGYTF. CDR3 bases: TGTGCCTGGAGTGGCGTAGACAGGGAAAATTATGGTTACACTTTC.

Notes on this clonotype: The CDR3 ends on some other residue instead of the conserved phenylalanine or tryptophan, so this is likely a read error. The genes are TRBV11-2 and TRBJ2-5; 8 bases map to TRBD2. Germline assignment: CDR1 SGHAT and CDR2 FQNNGV. CDR3 length: 17 amino acids. CDR3 DNA: TGTGCCAACAGCATAGGGACTAGTCGGGAATTCGGGGAGACCCAGTACTCC. It is translated as CANSIGTSREFGETQYS.

Regarding this clonotype: The junction shows a germline mismatch at one end, possibly a read error. This chain connects TRBV11-2 to TRBJ1-1; TRBD1 is a possible D gene (6 bases). The CDR3 covers 14 residues. From germline, CDR1 is SGHAT and CDR2 FQNNGV. Here the CDR3 reads CASSFGGGLTVALF. The CDR3 nucleotides are TGTGCCAGCAGCTTCGGCGGGGGCCTGACTGTAGCTCTCTTT.

The V call is TRBV20-1, the J call TRBJ2-5, with 7 bases fitting TRBD2. This CDR3 contains 18 residues. V shed 4 bases, J shed 5 bases, and the junction held 22 bases outside the gene matches. Germline V gene data show CDR1 as DFQATT and CDR2 as SNEGSKA (reference sequence). CDR3 residues: CSANPPSPVAGAGETQYF. The CDR3, as DNA: TGCAGTGCTAACCCCCCGAGCCCAGTGGCGGGAGCAGGGGAGACCCAGTACTTC.

Many counts were recorded for this clonotype. V usage is TRBV7-8 and J usage is TRBJ2-1; TRBD2 matches at 14 bases. J gave up 14 bases and V 1 base, and 4 bases lay outside the gene matches. CDR3 length: 14 residues. CDR1 SGHVS and CDR2 FQNEAQ come from the germline V gene. Here the CDR3 DNA reads TGTGCCAGCAGCTTAGGACTAGCGGGGGGGGGAGAGTTCTTC. Translation: CASSLGLAGGGEFF.